A selection of T cell receptor beta chains follows, all from one sample in a study of OX40 agonist ivuxolimab in advanced cancers. Using immunoSEQ multiplex PCR, the repertoire was profiled, and TCRdb retains in-frame clones only, with some absent. Here the sample spans 90,000 to 150,000 clones, roughly nine tenths being singletons. The sample in question was CD4+ or CD8+ T cells sorted from blood, obtained in a trial of the OX40 agonist ivuxolimab. The receptors shown here come from an adult with an advanced solid tumor such as melanoma, head and neck, liver or kidney cancer. Both conserved end residues are part of each CDR3. A D gene is named only where the DNA matches it firmly. A clone size is listed for some rows: how often the clone was seen (once, few, many), or a class if it is expanded.

v_call	j_call	clone_size	d_call	cdr3_nt	cdr3_aa
TRBV19	TRBJ1-5	few	NA	TGTGCCAGTACGGGCACCTTGGGGCAGCCCCAGCATTTT	CASTGTLGQPQHF
TRBV2	TRBJ2-5	once	NA	TGTGCCAGCACCAAAGGAACTATCGGGACCCAGTACTTC	CASTKGTIGTQYF
TRBV28	TRBJ2-7	NA	NA	TGTGCCAGCAGTCTCCTCACGACGGGACGGGGGTCCGAGCAGTACTTC	CASSLLTTGRGSEQYF
TRBV19	TRBJ1-2	NA	NA	TGTGCCAGTAAGGGCGGCAACTATGGCTACACCTTC	CASKGGNYGYTF
TRBV7-9	TRBJ1-4	NA	TRBD1	TGTGCCAGCAGCTCTAGACAGGGGTATAATGAAAAACTGTTTTTT	CASSSRQGYNEKLFF
TRBV30	TRBJ2-1	NA	NA	TGTGCCTGGAGTATTCAGGAGCAGTTCTTC	CAWSIQEQFF
TRBV2	TRBJ1-3	NA	TRBD1	TGTGCCAGCACCTTGGACAGGGCAAGCGCGGGAAACACCATATATTTT	CASTLDRASAGNTIYF
TRBV7-2	TRBJ2-3	once	NA	TGTGCCAGCAGCTTAAACAGGTGGGGCACAGATACGCAGTATTTT	CASSLNRWGTDTQYF
TRBV7-6	TRBJ2-1	NA	TRBD2	TGTGCCAGCAGCTTAGCGCAAGGGGATCTAGCGGGGAGTGAGCAGTTCTTC	CASSLAQGDLAGSEQFF
TRBV7-9	TRBJ1-5	NA	NA	TGTGCCAGCGGAGGGGATTCAAGCAATCAGCCCCAGCATTTT	CASGGDSSNQPQHF
TRBV7-3	TRBJ2-2	few	NA	TGTGCCAGCAGCCCCATCGACGCCGGGGAGCTGTTTTTT	CASSPIDAGELFF
TRBV5-1	TRBJ1-1	NA	NA	TGCGCCAGCAGCTTGGCCGTCGGGCTTAACACTGAAGCTTTCTTT	CASSLAVGLNTEAFF
TRBV27	TRBJ1-6	NA	NA	TGTGCCAGCAGTTTATCTTGGGGGATCTCCTATAATTCACCCCTCCACTTT	CASSLSWGISYNSPLHF
TRBV19	TRBJ1-2	NA	TRBD1	TGTGCCAGTAGTTCGGGAGGGGGCCAATCCTATGGCTACACCTTC	CASSSGGGQSYGYTF
TRBV6-6	TRBJ1-5	NA	NA	TGTGCCAGCAGTTACCCAGGGCATCAGCCCCAGCATTTT	CASSYPGHQPQHF
TRBV7-2	TRBJ2-3	NA	TRBD2	TGTGCCAGCAGCCCGACTAGCGGGGGGGCAAAAGATACGCAGTATTTT	CASSPTSGGAKDTQYF
TRBV6-5	TRBJ1-5	NA	NA	TGTGCCAGCAGTACGGGGACCCCAGAGCCCCAGCATTTT	CASSTGTPEPQHF
TRBV29-1	TRBJ2-7	NA	NA	TGCAGCGTTTCTCCTGACCGGGTTTTCTACGAGCAGTACTTC	CSVSPDRVFYEQYF
TRBV4-3	TRBJ2-5	NA	NA	TGCGCCAGCAGCCAAGACAGAATAGGGCAAGAGACCCAGTACTTC	CASSQDRIGQETQYF
TRBV18	TRBJ1-5	NA	TRBD1	TGTGCCAGCTCGCTGACAGGGCCCCTCGGCAATCAGCCCCAGCATTTT	CASSLTGPLGNQPQHF
TRBV11-3	TRBJ2-3	NA	NA	TGTGCCAGCAGTCAAGGAAGGAGCACAGATACGCAGTATTTT	CASSQGRSTDTQYF
TRBV9	TRBJ1-1	NA	TRBD1	TGTGCCAGCAGCGTAGTTTCGGCAGGGGGAGCTTTCTTT	CASSVVSAGGAFF
TRBV5-5	TRBJ1-6	once	TRBD1	TGTGCCAGCAGCATCCCGACAGGGGTAGGGTCACCCCTCCACTTT	CASSIPTGVGSPLHF
TRBV7-2	TRBJ1-2	NA	NA	TGTGCCAGCACCACTTTCAGGGAACCTAACTATGGCTACACCTTC	CASTTFREPNYGYTF
TRBV10-3	TRBJ2-3	NA	NA	TGTGCCATCAGTGAGCTCGCAGATACGCAGTATTTT	CAISELADTQYF
TRBV29-1	TRBJ2-7	NA	TRBD1	TGCAGCGTTGTCGGACAGGGGAGCTCCTACGAGCAGTACTTC	CSVVGQGSSYEQYF
TRBV4-1	TRBJ1-4	NA	NA	TGCGCCAGCAGACACTCCGGGTTGAAAGATGAAAAACTGTTTTTT	CASRHSGLKDEKLFF
TRBV7-2	TRBJ2-3	NA	NA	TGTGCCAGCAGCATATACAGCCTAGGGGGCACAGATACGCAGTATTTT	CASSIYSLGGTDTQYF
TRBV29-1	TRBJ2-2	NA	NA	TGCAGCGTTGGGTTCACCGGGGAGCTGTTTTTT	CSVGFTGELFF
TRBV25-1	TRBJ1-4	once	NA	TGTGCCAGCAGTGAAGGCAACACCCCAACTAATGAAAAACTGTTTTTT	CASSEGNTPTNEKLFF
TRBV27	TRBJ1-1	NA	NA	TGTGCCAGCGGAGGGGGGAATCAGAACACTGAAGCTTTCTTT	CASGGGNQNTEAFF
TRBV2	TRBJ2-5	NA	TRBD1	TGTGCCAGCAGGACAGGGAGAGAGACCCAGTACTTC	CASRTGRETQYF
TRBV7-2	TRBJ2-1	NA	NA	TGTGCCAGCACTGATCGGGGTTCCTACAATGAGCAGTTCTTC	CASTDRGSYNEQFF
TRBV19	TRBJ1-2	NA	NA	TGTGCCAGTACCCCCGGGGGGAGCCTCTATGGCTACACCTTC	CASTPGGSLYGYTF
TRBV7-8	TRBJ2-5	NA	TRBD2	TGTGCCAGCAGCTTAGGGGGCGGCGGGGGGCAAGAGACCCAGTACTTC	CASSLGGGGGQETQYF
TRBV7-9	TRBJ2-1	NA	NA	TGTGCCAGCAGCCCGAGAGGGGGGCCTTTAAACAATGAGCAGTTCTTC	CASSPRGGPLNNEQFF
TRBV28	TRBJ2-7	once	NA	TGTGCCAGCAGTTTGCCCCCCGGGGAGCAGTACTTC	CASSLPPGEQYF
TRBV7-8	TRBJ2-1	NA	NA	TGTGCCAGCAGCTTAGGCCCCCCCCTGGGGGGCAATGAGCAGTTCTTC	CASSLGPPLGGNEQFF
TRBV7-2	TRBJ2-5	NA	TRBD2	TGTGCCAGCAGCTACGCCGGGACTACGAAAGAGACCCAGTACTTC	CASSYAGTTKETQYF
TRBV5-1	TRBJ1-4	NA	NA	TGCGCCAGCAGCTTGGGGCCAACTAATGAAAAACTGTTTTTT	CASSLGPTNEKLFF
TRBV5-1	TRBJ1-1	NA	NA	TGCGCCAGCAGCCCCGAGGCCAGAATGAACACTGAAGCTTTCTTT	CASSPEARMNTEAFF
TRBV19	TRBJ2-1	NA	NA	TGTGCCAGTAGTATGAATCGGCCTCGAGAGGAGCAGTTCTTC	CASSMNRPREEQFF
TRBV2	TRBJ1-1	NA	NA	TGTGCCAGCAGTAAATTCCAGGGGAACACTGAAGCTTTCTTT	CASSKFQGNTEAFF
TRBV7-9	TRBJ2-2	NA	NA	TGTGCCAGCAGCCCCCTGATCACCGGGGAGCTGTTTTTT	CASSPLITGELFF
TRBV27	TRBJ2-3	NA	NA	TGTGCCAGCAGACAAGAGGACAGATCCAAGGGCGGTACGCAGTATTTT	CASRQEDRSKGGTQYF
TRBV9	TRBJ1-1	NA	NA	TGTGCCAGCAGGGACCCCATGAACACTGAAGCTTTCTTT	CASRDPMNTEAFF
TRBV5-1	TRBJ2-1	NA	NA	TGCGCCAGCAGCTTGTGGGGGAACAATGAGCAGTTCTTC	CASSLWGNNEQFF
TRBV21-1	TRBJ1-3	NA	NA	TGTGCCAACCCTAAAAGGGGGACTGGAAACACCATATATTTT	CANPKRGTGNTIYF
TRBV28	TRBJ1-6	few	TRBD1	TGTGCCAGCAGGTCGGGACAGCATAATTCACCCCTCCACTTT	CASRSGQHNSPLHF
TRBV18	TRBJ2-7	NA	NA	TGTGCCAGCTCACCAATCCAGGGAAGCTCCTACGAGCAGTACTTC	CASSPIQGSSYEQYF
TRBV18	TRBJ1-4	once	NA	TGTGCCAGCTCACCACGGGGGCCAACTAATGAAAAACTGTTTTTT	CASSPRGPTNEKLFF
TRBV7-9	TRBJ2-1	NA	TRBD2	TGTGCCAGCACCATATTAGAGACTAGCGGGGGTGGCGATGAGCAGTTCTTC	CASTILETSGGGDEQFF
TRBV28	TRBJ2-7	NA	TRBD1	TGTGCCAGCAGGGATCAGGGGGCAGGGGACTCCTACGAGCAGTACTTC	CASRDQGAGDSYEQYF
TRBV28	TRBJ1-6	few	NA	TGTGCCAGCAGTTTGGCCGGGACTCCCCTCCACTTT	CASSLAGTPLHF
TRBV18	TRBJ2-1	NA	NA	TGTGCCAGCTCACCGAGCAGGGACAATGAGCAGTTCTTC	CASSPSRDNEQFF